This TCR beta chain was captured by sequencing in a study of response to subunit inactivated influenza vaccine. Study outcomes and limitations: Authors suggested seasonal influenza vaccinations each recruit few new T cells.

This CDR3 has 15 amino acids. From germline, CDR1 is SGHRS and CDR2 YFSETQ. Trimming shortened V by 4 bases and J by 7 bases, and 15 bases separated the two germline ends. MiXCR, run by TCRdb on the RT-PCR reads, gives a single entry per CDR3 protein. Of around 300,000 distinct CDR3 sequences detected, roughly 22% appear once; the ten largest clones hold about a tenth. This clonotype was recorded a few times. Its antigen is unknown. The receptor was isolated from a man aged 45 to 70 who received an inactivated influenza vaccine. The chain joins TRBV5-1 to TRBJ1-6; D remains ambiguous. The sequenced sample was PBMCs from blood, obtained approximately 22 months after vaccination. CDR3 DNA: TGCGCCAGCAGCCCTTTTCGGATGGAAAATTCACCCCTCCACTTT. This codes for CASSPFRMENSPLHF.